This T cell receptor (beta chain) derives from a study of T cells after yellow fever vaccination. TCRdb reanalysed the 5' RACE reads using MiXCR and keeps one entry per CDR3 protein. The sample includes hundreds of thousands of distinct CDR3 sequences, about 13% of them seen just once. The sample was PBMCs, taken on the day of the yellow fever booster vaccination. The source of this sequence is a man aged 30 to 45 who received the YFV17D yellow fever vaccine.

The CDR3 is CASSYGDVSYEQYF. In DNA form, the CDR3 reads TGTGCCAGCAGTTACGGGGACGTCTCCTACGAGCAGTACTTC. V usage is TRBV6-2 or TRBV6-3 and J usage is TRBJ2-7, with D possibly being TRBD1 or TRBD2 (5 bases each). The CDR3 totals 14 residues. V gave up 2 bases and J gave up 0 bases, with 8 bases separating them. CDR1 is MNHEY and CDR2 is SVGEGT in the germline V gene.